The 5 T cell receptor beta chains below all came from one sample that was sequenced in a study of T cells after yellow fever vaccination. Each CDR3 protein is one row after TCRdb ran MiXCR on the 5' RACE reads. The table lists a few hundred thousand distinct CDR3 sequences, over 4% of them singletons. The specimen was PBMCs, collected 5 days after the yellow fever booster vaccination. The receptors here all came from a man aged 18-30 years who received the YFV17D yellow fever vaccine.

The chain employs TRBV10-3 and TRBJ1-2; 7 bases match TRBD1. The CDR3 contains 13 residues. Germline V lookup: CDR1 ENHRY, CDR2 SYGVKD. V trimming: 2 bases; J trimming: 4 bases; junction bases outside the gene matches: 1. CDR3 sequence (DNA): TGTGCCATCAGTGAGGGGACAGTCTATGGCTACACCTTC. Residues: CAISEGTVYGYTF.

This chain uses TRBV24-1 with TRBJ2-2, with unresolved D. The CDR3 is made up of 14 amino acids. V lost 3 bases, J lost 7 bases, and 11 bases lay in between. CDR1 is KGHDR, CDR2 SFDVKD, per germline. The CDR3 nucleotides are TGTGCCACCAGTGATATCCAGGTTCACGGGGAGCTGTTTTTT. It specifies CATSDIQVHGELFF.

This clonotype showed up just a few times. This chain links TRBV12-2 with TRBJ1-6; TRBD1, the table's D call, was not compared with the DNA. TRBV12-2 is marked as a pseudogene. This CDR3 contains 14 residues. Here the CDR3 DNA reads TGTGCAAGTCGCTTATCAGGGCTGGTTGCACCCCTCCACTTT. This codes for CASRLSGLVAPLHF.

The sample holds many counts of this clonotype. The V call is TRBV24-1, the J call TRBJ2-3; D ambiguous. Germline values: CDR1 KGHDR, CDR2 SFDVKD. This CDR3 spans 15 amino acids. V was pared by 4 bases and J by 3 bases, with 13 bases between. The CDR3 here is CATSDHGTGTDTQYF. The CDR3 nucleotides are TGTGCCACCAGTGACCACGGAACCGGGACAGATACGCAGTATTTT.

This clonotype was seen a few times. The chain recombines TRBV19 with TRBJ1-4; D not certain. Trimming removed 6 bases from V and 0 bases from J, with 11 bases in between. The CDR3 is 15 residues long. Per the germline V gene, CDR1 is LNHDA and CDR2 is SQIVND (reference sequence). The CDR3: CASSSVSATNEKLFF. The CDR3 coding sequence is TGTGCCAGTAGCTCGGTCAGTGCAACTAATGAAAAACTGTTTTTT. Based on the CDR3 plus reference TRBV19 and TRBJ1-4, the full variable domain is DGGITQSPKYLFRKEGQNVTLSCEQNLNHDAMYWYRQDPGQGLRLIYYSQIVNDFQKGDIAEGYSVSREKKESFPLTVTSAQKNPTAFYLCASSSVSATNEKLFFGSGTQLSVL.